This T cell receptor beta chain was sequenced for a study of naive and memory T cell subsets. Study-level findings and limits: Naive repertoires, especially CD8, held a few larger clonotypes, possibly memory cells re-expressing CD45RA. There was no ground truth to check naive and memory subset results.

Of note for this clonotype: The target antigen is unknown.

After removal of 4 bases from V and 4 bases from J, the junction contained 9 bases not matched to a gene. This CDR3 has 15 amino acids. CDR1 SGHRS and CDR2 YFSETQ come from the germline V gene. An equimolar mix of two oligonucleotides served as the beta constant-region primer for TRBC1 and TRBC2. The ligated cDNA underwent four PCR rounds using SP2 and nested alpha and beta constant-region primers. In TCRdb, the UMI-ligation and nested PCR reads were re-called with MiXCR into one record per CDR3 protein. The sample has about 160,000 distinct CDR3 sequences, under 25% seen once. The sequencing input was naive CD4+ T cells from blood. The genes are TRBV5-1 and TRBJ2-3, with 7 bases that match TRBD1. The clonotype comes from a human donor in good health. The CDR3 sequence is CASSEQGIGADTQYF. CDR3 DNA sequence: TGCGCCAGCAGCGAACAGGGGATTGGCGCAGATACGCAGTATTTT.